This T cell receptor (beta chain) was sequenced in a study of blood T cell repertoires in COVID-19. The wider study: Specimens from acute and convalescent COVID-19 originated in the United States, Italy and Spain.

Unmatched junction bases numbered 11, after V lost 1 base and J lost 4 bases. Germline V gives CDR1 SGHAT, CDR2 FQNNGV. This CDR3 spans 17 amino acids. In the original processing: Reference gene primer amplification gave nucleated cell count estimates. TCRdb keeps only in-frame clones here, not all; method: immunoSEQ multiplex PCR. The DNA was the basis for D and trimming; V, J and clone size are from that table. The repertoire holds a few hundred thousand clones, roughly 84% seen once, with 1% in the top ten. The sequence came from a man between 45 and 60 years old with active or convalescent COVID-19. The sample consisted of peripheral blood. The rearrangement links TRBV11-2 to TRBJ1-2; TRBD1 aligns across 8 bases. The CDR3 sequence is CASSLVSGGAFRYGYTF. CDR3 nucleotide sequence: TGTGCCAGCAGCTTAGTGTCAGGGGGCGCGTTTCGCTATGGCTACACCTTC.